Below, 4 T cell receptor beta chains from the same sample are listed, as sequenced in a study of early T cells in non-severe SARS-CoV-2 infection. TCRdb used MiXCR to reprocess the 5' RACE reads, holding one entry per CDR3 protein. The sample includes about 27,000 distinct CDR3 sequences, 5% to 6.5% of them seen just once. The sequenced sample consisted of whole blood. All receptors derive from an adult who was a healthcare worker with PCR-confirmed SARS-CoV-2 infection or an uninfected control (not recorded which).

This clonotype was found many times. V is TRBV5-1 and J is TRBJ1-6, with 7 bases aligning to TRBD1. The length of the CDR3 is 15 residues. V gave up 0 bases and J gave up 14 bases; unmatched junction bases: 11. The V gene's germline CDR1 is SGHRS and CDR2 YFSETQ. The CDR3 DNA sequence: TGCGCCAGCAGCTTGGGGTCCCTACAGGGGTCTACCCTCCACTTT. Its protein product is CASSLGSLQGSTLHF.

This clonotype was detected ten times or more. This chain connects TRBV5-5 to TRBJ2-1; 11 bases align to TRBD2. The CDR3 extends over 15 amino acids. Trimming cost V 4 bases and J 9 bases; bases outside gene matches: 9. CDR1 SGHKS and CDR2 YYEKEE come from the germline V gene (reference sequence). CDR3 DNA sequence: TGTGCCAGCAGCACTACTAGCGGGGGACTTGTTGAGCAGTTCTTC. This sequence encodes CASSTTSGGLVEQFF. Combining the CDR3 with reference TRBV5-5 and TRBJ2-1 gives the whole variable domain DAGVTQSPTHLIKTRGQQVTLRCSPISGHKSVSWYQQVLGQGPQFIFQYYEKEERGRGNFPDRFSARQFPNYSSELNVNALLLGDSALYLCASSTTSGGLVEQFFGPGTRLTVL.

This clonotype is medium-sized by share. The rearrangement links TRBV10-1 to TRBJ2-1, with D possibly matching TRBD1 (6 bases). This CDR3 has 16 amino acids. V dropped 5 bases and J dropped 5 bases, with 19 bases sitting between them. The germline gives CDR1 WNHNN, CDR2 SYGVQD (reference sequence). The CDR3: CASSRPQGSRDNEQFF. CDR3 nucleotide sequence: TGCGCCAGCAGTAGACCTCAGGGGTCGAGGGACAATGAGCAGTTCTTC.

This clonotype was seen more than once but under ten times. The gene calls are TRBV7-9 and TRBJ2-7; D not certain. Germline V gene data show CDR1 as SEHNR and CDR2 as FQNEAQ (reference sequence). V lost 1 base, J lost 1 base, and 5 bases lay in between. CDR3 size: 13 residues. CDR3 region: CASSLGVSYEQYF. For the CDR3, the DNA is TGTGCCAGCAGCTTAGGGGTGTCCTACGAGCAGTACTTC.